This TCR beta chain was documented in a study of blood T cell repertoires in COVID-19. In the case of this clone: The same CDR3 can be traced to other DNA sequences in this sample.

TCRdb's copy holds only in-frame clones and misses some; the assay was immunoSEQ multiplex PCR. The table records around 63,000 clones, about nine tenths of them present only once. J lost 0 bases, V lost 3 bases, and 4 bases had no gene match. The germline V gene has CDR1 SGHTA and CDR2 FQGTGA. The CDR3 consists of 16 residues. The sequencing sample was made of peripheral blood. The clonotype was recovered from a woman older than 75 with acute or convalescent COVID-19. This chain links TRBV7-3 with TRBJ2-1; 8 bases are shared with TRBD2. For the CDR3, the DNA is TGTGCCAGCAGCTTGAGGCGGGGGGACTCCTACAATGAGCAGTTCTTC. Translation gives CASSLRRGDSYNEQFF.